The rows below give T cell receptor beta chains drawn from one sample of a study of T cell responses to AZD1222 COVID-19 vaccine. Repertoires were generated with immunoSEQ multiplex PCR, while TCRdb's copy carries only in-frame clones and drops some. The repertoire holds some 80,000 clones, with around 88% as singletons. This specimen was peripheral blood, taken 28 days after the second dose of the MenACWY control vaccine. The receptor set was obtained from an adult who received the MenACWY meningococcal vaccine as a control. Each CDR3 is given with its conserved first and last residue. A D gene is named only where the DNA matches it firmly. Size tells how often a clone was seen (once, few, many) or the class of an expanded clone, and some rows leave it out.

CDR3: CASSEDRGLGMNTEAFF
DNA: TGTGCCAGCAGCGAAGACAGGGGGCTTGGTATGAACACTGAAGCTTTCTTT
D: -
J: TRBJ1-1
size: -
V: TRBV21-1

CDR3: CASEKLGAFSYEQYF
DNA: TGTGCCAGCGAAAAACTGGGAGCTTTTTCCTACGAGCAGTACTTC
D: -
J: TRBJ2-7
size: -
V: TRBV7-9

CDR3: CASSYVDAASGYTF
DNA: TGTGCCAGCAGTTACGTCGATGCGGCATCTGGCTACACCTTC
D: -
J: TRBJ1-2
size: few
V: TRBV6-5

CDR3: CASSLVVGNQPQHF
DNA: TGTGCCAGCAGCTTAGTGGTGGGCAATCAGCCCCAGCATTTT
D: -
J: TRBJ1-5
size: once
V: TRBV7-2

CDR3: CASSLYYEQYF
DNA: TGTGCCAGCAGCCTTTATTACGAGCAGTACTTC
D: -
J: TRBJ2-7
size: -
V: TRBV14

CDR3: CASSLVGIEAFF
DNA: TGTGCCAGCAGCTTAGTTGGGATTGAAGCTTTCTTT
D: -
J: TRBJ1-1
size: -
V: TRBV7-9

CDR3: CASSLAGRNEQYF
DNA: TGTGCCAGCAGTTTAGCGGGGCGGAACGAGCAGTACTTC
D: TRBD2
J: TRBJ2-7
size: -
V: TRBV11-2

CDR3: CASSLERVNTEAFF
DNA: TGTGCCAGCAGTTTAGAAAGGGTCAACACTGAAGCTTTCTTT
D: -
J: TRBJ1-1
size: -
V: TRBV27

CDR3: CASSLDGSSGNTIYF
DNA: TGCGCCAGCAGCTTGGACGGATCCTCTGGAAACACCATATATTTT
D: -
J: TRBJ1-3
size: -
V: TRBV5-1

CDR3: CATSAAVEAFF
DNA: TGTGCCACCTCGGCGGCGGTTGAAGCTTTCTTT
D: -
J: TRBJ1-1
size: few
V: TRBV2

CDR3: CASSQGGTVLLNTEAFF
DNA: TGTGCCAGCAGCCAAGGGGGGACAGTCCTACTGAACACTGAAGCTTTCTTT
D: TRBD1
J: TRBJ1-1
size: once
V: TRBV3-1/TRBV3-2